This section outlines one TCR beta chain sequence together with its context. The antigen is not known. Template material for amplifying TCR beta CDR3 regions consisted of RNA transcripts. TCR CDR3 underwent first-round RT-PCR with the HTBI primer set. Each CDR3 protein gets one entry after TCRdb re-called the multiplex PCR reads with MiXCR. This table has some 530,000 distinct CDR3 sequences, roughly 22% appearing once. This record belongs to a study of T cells in Graves' hyperthyroidism and ophthalmopathy. Study-wide points: Ophthalmopathy prediction by the model preceded onset by a median about 6.8 months.

Looked up from germline, CDR1 is MNHEY and CDR2 is SMNVEV (reference sequence). This CDR3 has 16 residues. V was clipped by 5 bases and J by 2 bases, with 17 bases between them. Enrolled ophthalmopathy patients presented with a Clinical Activity Score of at least 3, a NOSPECS grade of at least 4, and disease duration under 3 months. Source material for PBMCs was about 10 ml fresh peripheral blood. The receptor comes from a woman aged 70-85 years with Graves' ophthalmopathy. The chain joins TRBV27 to TRBJ2-3, with TRBD2 as a possible D gene (5 bases). The specimen sequenced was blood. The CDR3 loop reads CASSPPPAGPTDTQYF. The CDR3 DNA reads as TGTGCCAGCAGTCCCCCCCCCGCGGGCCCCACAGATACGCAGTATTTT.